This T cell receptor beta chain emerged from a study of identical twins. This clonotype showed up just a few times. Unique molecular identifiers were present on the cDNA, and a universal primer site came from template switching. TCRdb analysed the 5' RACE reads with MiXCR anew, one entry per CDR3 protein. The sample contains roughly 770,000 distinct CDR3 sequences, roughly 18% of which appear only once. The CDR3 sequence is 13 residues long. V shed 8 bases, J shed 6 bases, and the junction held 3 bases outside the gene matches. CDR1 and CDR2 from the germline V gene are SGHVS and FNYEAQ. These data also featured in a second study, about T cells expressing NK-cell markers. That work adds: Sequencing of TCR beta repertoires drew on sorted CD3+CD56+NKG2C+, CD3+CD56+NKG2C- and CD3+CD56-NKG2C+ T cells. In the group of eight sequenced donors, seven were HCMV-seropositive and one was seronegative. Of the CD8+ T cell pool in more than 5 donors, roughly 1.0-7.0% was accounted for by dominant NKG2C+ clonotypes.

The material sequenced was PBMCs. The clonotype was recovered from a woman aged 18-29 years in good health. The chain employs TRBV7-6 and TRBJ2-1; 11 bases align to TRBD2. DNA for the CDR3: TGTGCCAGCTCTAGCGGGAGGAGCAATGAGCAGTTCTTC. It encodes CASSSGRSNEQFF.